The following is a T cell receptor (beta chain) sequence with its context. These data originate in a study of T cell changes during pregnancy in multiple sclerosis. The protocol was immunoSEQ multiplex PCR, while the TCRdb copy is restricted to in-frame clones and leaves out a portion. The table includes more than 40,000 clones, over 90% detected once. Specimen: CD8+ T cells from peripheral blood mononuclear cells, collected in the third trimester of pregnancy. The sequence was collected from a female donor with multiple sclerosis, enrolled in a pregnancy study.

The CDR3 sequence: CASSKGAWNTEAFF. For the CDR3, the DNA is TGTGCCAGTAGTAAGGGGGCTTGGAACACTGAAGCTTTCTTT. The rearrangement uses TRBV19 and TRBJ1-1; the match to TRBD1 covers 7 bases. The CDR3 is 14 amino acids. Germline V gene lookup returns CDR1 LNHDA and CDR2 SQIVND (reference sequence). J gave up 1 base and V 4 bases, and 3 bases lay outside the gene matches.